These T cell receptor beta chains were read from a single sample in a study of beta chain features in type 1 diabetes. Profiling relied on immunoSEQ multiplex PCR, and the TCRdb table lists in-frame clones only, not all of them. This sample yields 300,000 to 400,000 clones, of which roughly 8% are seen a single time; 0.44% belongs to the top ten. Sequencing input: central memory CD4+ T cells from blood. The receptors shown here come from a woman aged 18-29 years in good health. The CDR3 runs from the conserved cysteine through the conserved F or W. Fields, in order: clone size, J gene, V gene, D gene, CDR3 DNA, CDR3 protein. The D gene is left open where the match is weak. Rows give clone size only sometimes, using once, few, many, or a class for an expanded clone.

NA,TRBJ1-2,TRBV9,NA,TGTGCCAGCAGCCCCCGTTCGGGGGCTAACTATGGCTACACCTTC,CASSPRSGANYGYTF
NA,TRBJ2-2,TRBV5-1,NA,TGCGCCAGCAGCTTGGAGAGAGGCACCGGGGAGCTGTTTTTT,CASSLERGTGELFF
few,TRBJ1-2,TRBV5-6,NA,TGTGCCAGCAGCCCACAAGCCCAATCATATGGCTACACCTTC,CASSPQAQSYGYTF
many,TRBJ2-7,TRBV18,TRBD2,TGTGCCAGCTCAGGGGGACTAGCGGGACTGAGCTCCTACGAGCAGTACTTC,CASSGGLAGLSSYEQYF
many,TRBJ2-2,TRBV7-2,TRBD2,TGTGCCAGCAGCAAAACTAGCGGGACCACCGGGGAGCTGTTTTTT,CASSKTSGTTGELFF
NA,TRBJ1-4,TRBV5-1,NA,TGCGCCAGCAGCGAGTTTGGTGATGAAAAACTGTTTTTT,CASSEFGDEKLFF
NA,TRBJ2-1,TRBV18,NA,TGTGCCAGCTCCGGGGCACTCGACAATGAGCAGTTCTTC,CASSGALDNEQFF
few,TRBJ2-5,TRBV5-6,NA,TGTGCCAGCAGCCACGGGTCGGAAGAGACCCAGTACTTC,CASSHGSEETQYF
many,TRBJ2-1,TRBV4-2,TRBD1,TGTGCCAGCAGCCAACCACAGGGGGACAATGAGCAGTTCTTC,CASSQPQGDNEQFF
few,TRBJ2-7,TRBV29-1,NA,TGCAGCGCCGGACAGAGCTACGAGCAGTACTTC,CSAGQSYEQYF
few,TRBJ1-5,TRBV19,NA,TGTGCCAGTAGTATGGGCCAGATTTGGAATCAGCCCCAGCATTTT,CASSMGQIWNQPQHF
few,TRBJ2-7,TRBV5-4,NA,TGTGCCAGCAGCTTGGTCGGCGAGATCTACGAGCAGTACTTC,CASSLVGEIYEQYF
few,TRBJ2-1,TRBV27,NA,TGTGCCAGCAGTTTACGACTAGTCAATGAGCAGTTCTTC,CASSLRLVNEQFF
NA,TRBJ2-7,TRBV6-6,TRBD1,TGTGCCAGCAGTATTCAGGGACAGAACAGCGACGAGCAGTACTTC,CASSIQGQNSDEQYF
NA,TRBJ2-7,TRBV15,NA,TGTGCCACCAGCAGATACGGGGATGCCTACGAGCAGTACTTC,CATSRYGDAYEQYF
few,TRBJ1-1,TRBV2,NA,TGTGCCAGCAGTGCCCAGGGATTTACGGCTGAAGCTTTCTTT,CASSAQGFTAEAFF
NA,TRBJ2-1,TRBV5-4,TRBD2,TGTGCCAGCAGCTTGGCCGGACTAGCGGGAAGGGATGAGCAGTTCTTC,CASSLAGLAGRDEQFF